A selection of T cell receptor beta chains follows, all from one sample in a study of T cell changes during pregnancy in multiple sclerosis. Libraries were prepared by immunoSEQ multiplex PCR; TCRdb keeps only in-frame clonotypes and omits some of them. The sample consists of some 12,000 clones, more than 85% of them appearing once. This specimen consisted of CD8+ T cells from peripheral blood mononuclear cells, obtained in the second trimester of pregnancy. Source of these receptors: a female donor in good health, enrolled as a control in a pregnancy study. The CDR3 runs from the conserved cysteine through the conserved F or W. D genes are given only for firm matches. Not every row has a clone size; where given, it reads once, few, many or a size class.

CDR3nt: TGTGCCAGCAGTTTCAACATGAACACCGGGGAGCTGTTTTTT
CDR3aa: CASSFNMNTGELFF
abundance: NA
v_gene: TRBV27
j_gene: TRBJ2-2
len: 14
d_gene: NA

CDR3nt: TGTGCCAGCAGCCAACGAGCGGGTCGCGAGACCCAGTACTTC
CDR3aa: CASSQRAGRETQYF
abundance: NA
v_gene: TRBV14
j_gene: TRBJ2-5
len: 14
d_gene: NA

CDR3nt: TGTGCCAGTCAGCCTGGACAGGGTAGTTACGAGCAGTACTTC
CDR3aa: CASQPGQGSYEQYF
abundance: NA
v_gene: TRBV19
j_gene: TRBJ2-7
len: 14
d_gene: TRBD1

CDR3nt: TGTGCCAGCAGCCAAGGCGGGGGAACCTACAATGAGCAGTTCTTC
CDR3aa: CASSQGGGTYNEQFF
abundance: NA
v_gene: TRBV14
j_gene: TRBJ2-1
len: 15
d_gene: TRBD2

CDR3nt: TGTGCCTGGACGACGACCGGGGCAGATACGCAGTATTTT
CDR3aa: CAWTTTGADTQYF
abundance: once
v_gene: TRBV30
j_gene: TRBJ2-3
len: 13
d_gene: NA

CDR3nt: TGTGCCAGTAGTATCAGGGGGCGCGGAAACACCATATATTTT
CDR3aa: CASSIRGRGNTIYF
abundance: NA
v_gene: TRBV19
j_gene: TRBJ1-3
len: 14
d_gene: TRBD1

CDR3nt: TGTGCCTCGGGGCTAGCGGGCAATGAGCAGTTCTTC
CDR3aa: CASGLAGNEQFF
abundance: NA
v_gene: TRBV6-5
j_gene: TRBJ2-1
len: 12
d_gene: TRBD2

CDR3nt: TGTGCCAGCAGTTTATCGGGGGGGCTTGGGACTGAAGCTTTCTTT
CDR3aa: CASSLSGGLGTEAFF
abundance: NA
v_gene: TRBV27
j_gene: TRBJ1-1
len: 15
d_gene: NA

CDR3nt: TGTGCCATCAGTGAGTCGATGGCAGCGGGGCTACACGATACGCAGTATTTT
CDR3aa: CAISESMAAGLHDTQYF
abundance: NA
v_gene: TRBV10-3
j_gene: TRBJ2-3
len: 17
d_gene: TRBD2

CDR3nt: TGCGCCAGCAGTGAGTACAGGGTCAGTAGTGAAGCTTTCTTT
CDR3aa: CASSEYRVSSEAFF
abundance: NA
v_gene: TRBV10-2
j_gene: TRBJ1-1
len: 14
d_gene: NA

CDR3nt: TGTGCCAGCAGCTTCCCGCGGACTAGCGGGAGATCTGGGGCCAACGTCCTGACTTTC
CDR3aa: CASSFPRTSGRSGANVLTF
abundance: NA
v_gene: TRBV12-1
j_gene: TRBJ2-6
len: 19
d_gene: NA

CDR3nt: TGTGCCAGCAGCGTAGGACAGAACTCCTACGAGCAGTACTTC
CDR3aa: CASSVGQNSYEQYF
abundance: NA
v_gene: TRBV9
j_gene: TRBJ2-7
len: 14
d_gene: NA

CDR3nt: TGTGCCAGCAGCGCACACGGCGGGGCGAACACCGGGGAGCTGTTTTTT
CDR3aa: CASSAHGGANTGELFF
abundance: NA
v_gene: TRBV27
j_gene: TRBJ2-2
len: 16
d_gene: NA

CDR3nt: TGTGCCAGCAGCTTAGAGTCTAGCGGGGGATACGAGCAGTACTTC
CDR3aa: CASSLESSGGYEQYF
abundance: NA
v_gene: TRBV7-8
j_gene: TRBJ2-7
len: 15
d_gene: TRBD2

CDR3nt: TGTGCCAGCAGCCGAGGGGTAGCGGGATCCTACGAGCAGTACTTC
CDR3aa: CASSRGVAGSYEQYF
abundance: NA
v_gene: TRBV5-4
j_gene: TRBJ2-7
len: 15
d_gene: TRBD2

CDR3nt: TGCGCCAGCAGCTCGGACAGGGGAACTGAAGCTTTCTTT
CDR3aa: CASSSDRGTEAFF
abundance: NA
v_gene: TRBV5-1
j_gene: TRBJ1-1
len: 13
d_gene: TRBD1

CDR3nt: TGTGCCAGCAGCTTGCTAGCGGGAGTATTCAATGAGCAGTTCTTC
CDR3aa: CASSLLAGVFNEQFF
abundance: NA
v_gene: TRBV5-1
j_gene: TRBJ2-1
len: 15
d_gene: TRBD2

CDR3nt: TGTGCCAGCAGCCCTAGTTTGTCTCAAGAGACCCAGTACTTC
CDR3aa: CASSPSLSQETQYF
abundance: NA
v_gene: TRBV9
j_gene: TRBJ2-5
len: 14
d_gene: NA

CDR3nt: TGTGCCACCCAGGGGGCGAACACCGGGGAGCTGTTTTTT
CDR3aa: CATQGANTGELFF
abundance: NA
v_gene: TRBV19
j_gene: TRBJ2-2
len: 13
d_gene: TRBD1

CDR3nt: TGTGCCAGCTCACCACGGGACAGGTACCAAGAGACCCAGTACTTC
CDR3aa: CASSPRDRYQETQYF
abundance: medium-sized
v_gene: TRBV18
j_gene: TRBJ2-5
len: 15
d_gene: TRBD1

CDR3nt: TGTGCCAGTAGTCTTGGTGGGCTTCAGCCCCAGCATTTT
CDR3aa: CASSLGGLQPQHF
abundance: few
v_gene: TRBV19
j_gene: TRBJ1-5
len: 13
d_gene: NA

CDR3nt: TGTGCCAGTAGTGAAGGACAGGGCTACGAGCAGTACTTC
CDR3aa: CASSEGQGYEQYF
abundance: NA
v_gene: TRBV19
j_gene: TRBJ2-7
len: 13
d_gene: TRBD1

CDR3nt: TGTGCCAGCAGCTTCGGGACAGGGGGCACTGAAGCTTTCTTT
CDR3aa: CASSFGTGGTEAFF
abundance: NA
v_gene: TRBV11-2
j_gene: TRBJ1-1
len: 14
d_gene: TRBD1

CDR3nt: TGTGCCAGCAGTCCCGTTGGGGGGAGGAATGGCTACACCTTC
CDR3aa: CASSPVGGRNGYTF
abundance: once
v_gene: TRBV6-6
j_gene: TRBJ1-2
len: 14
d_gene: NA

CDR3nt: TGTGCCAGCAGTGAGGGGACTAGCGGGGGGCCGAGCACAGATACGCAGTATTTT
CDR3aa: CASSEGTSGGPSTDTQYF
abundance: NA
v_gene: TRBV7-8
j_gene: TRBJ2-3
len: 18
d_gene: TRBD2

CDR3nt: TGTGCCAGCAGTTTATATCTAGCGACAAGCACAGATACGCAGTATTTT
CDR3aa: CASSLYLATSTDTQYF
abundance: NA
v_gene: TRBV27
j_gene: TRBJ2-3
len: 16
d_gene: NA

CDR3nt: TGTGCCAGCAGCACCAACAGGGGGCCCTCGGACACCATATATTTT
CDR3aa: CASSTNRGPSDTIYF
abundance: NA
v_gene: TRBV7-9
j_gene: TRBJ1-3
len: 15
d_gene: TRBD1

CDR3nt: TGCGCCAGCAGCCAAGACGGAGAACAGGGGAGATGGGAAGCTTTCTTT
CDR3aa: CASSQDGEQGRWEAFF
abundance: NA
v_gene: TRBV4-3
j_gene: TRBJ1-1
len: 16
d_gene: TRBD1

CDR3nt: TGTGCCATTTCAACCCTAAATGAGCAGTTCTTC
CDR3aa: CAISTLNEQFF
abundance: NA
v_gene: TRBV27
j_gene: TRBJ2-1
len: 11
d_gene: NA

CDR3nt: TGTGCCACCAGCAGAGCCGGGGTTTTGAACACTGAAGCTTTCTTT
CDR3aa: CATSRAGVLNTEAFF
abundance: NA
v_gene: TRBV15
j_gene: TRBJ1-1
len: 15
d_gene: NA

CDR3nt: TGCGCCAGCAGCCCTAGAGGGCGAGGGAATAGTAATGAAAAACTGTTTTTT
CDR3aa: CASSPRGRGNSNEKLFF
abundance: NA
v_gene: TRBV4-1
j_gene: TRBJ1-4
len: 17
d_gene: NA

CDR3nt: TGTGCCAGTAGGAGAACTAGCGGGGGATACAATGAGCAGTTCTTC
CDR3aa: CASRRTSGGYNEQFF
abundance: NA
v_gene: TRBV19
j_gene: TRBJ2-1
len: 15
d_gene: TRBD2

CDR3nt: TGTGCCAGTAGTATAGAGATCGCGGGAGTCTCCTACAATGAGCAGTTCTTC
CDR3aa: CASSIEIAGVSYNEQFF
abundance: NA
v_gene: TRBV19
j_gene: TRBJ2-1
len: 17
d_gene: TRBD2

CDR3nt: TGTGCCAGCAGTTTACGGCAGAGGAATGAAAAACTGTTTTTT
CDR3aa: CASSLRQRNEKLFF
abundance: NA
v_gene: TRBV27
j_gene: TRBJ1-4
len: 14
d_gene: NA

CDR3nt: TGTGCCAGCAGCCGCGTTACGGACGAGCAGTACTTC
CDR3aa: CASSRVTDEQYF
abundance: NA
v_gene: TRBV11-2
j_gene: TRBJ2-7
len: 12
d_gene: NA

CDR3nt: TGTGCCAGCAGCCCAAGACAGGGGGCGCGGGAGACCCAGTACTTC
CDR3aa: CASSPRQGARETQYF
abundance: NA
v_gene: TRBV6-5
j_gene: TRBJ2-5
len: 15
d_gene: TRBD1

CDR3nt: TGTGCCAGCAGTGAAGCGGAGAGCTCCTACGAGCAGTACTTC
CDR3aa: CASSEAESSYEQYF
abundance: NA
v_gene: TRBV6-1
j_gene: TRBJ2-7
len: 14
d_gene: NA

CDR3nt: TGTGCCAGCAGCTTAGTTTACTCCAGGGCGCCCATGAACACTGAAGCTTTCTTT
CDR3aa: CASSLVYSRAPMNTEAFF
abundance: NA
v_gene: TRBV7-6
j_gene: TRBJ1-1
len: 18
d_gene: NA

CDR3nt: TGTGCCAGCAGCTTGTTCGTGGACAGAAAGAATCAGCCCCAGCATTTT
CDR3aa: CASSLFVDRKNQPQHF
abundance: NA
v_gene: TRBV5-6
j_gene: TRBJ1-5
len: 16
d_gene: NA

CDR3nt: TGTGCCAGCACGAGGGGGGGAAGCTCCTACAATGAGCAGTTCTTC
CDR3aa: CASTRGGSSYNEQFF
abundance: NA
v_gene: TRBV27
j_gene: TRBJ2-1
len: 15
d_gene: NA